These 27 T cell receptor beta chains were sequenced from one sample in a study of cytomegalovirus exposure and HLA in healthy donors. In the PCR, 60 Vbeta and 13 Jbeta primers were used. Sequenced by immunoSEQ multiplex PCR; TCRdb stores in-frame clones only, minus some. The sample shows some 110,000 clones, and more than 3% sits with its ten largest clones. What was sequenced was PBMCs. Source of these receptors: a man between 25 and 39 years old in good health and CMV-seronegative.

Written as DNA, the CDR3 is TGTGCCAGCAGCCCGGACAGGGTAGGGACCGGGGAGCTGTTTTTT. Protein: CASSPDRVGTGELFF. This chain connects TRBV2 to TRBJ2-2; 8 nucleotides line up with TRBD1. The J segment lost 5 bases and the V segment lost 6 bases, leaving 8 bases of the junction unmatched. This CDR3 region has 15 residues. Germline CDR1 is SNHLY and CDR2 is FYNNEI.

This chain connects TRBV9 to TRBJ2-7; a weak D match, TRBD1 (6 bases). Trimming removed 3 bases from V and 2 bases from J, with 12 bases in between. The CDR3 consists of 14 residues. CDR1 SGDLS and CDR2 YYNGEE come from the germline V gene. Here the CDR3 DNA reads TGTGCCAGCAGCGCATCAACAGGGCCCTACGAGCAGTACTTC. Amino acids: CASSASTGPYEQYF.

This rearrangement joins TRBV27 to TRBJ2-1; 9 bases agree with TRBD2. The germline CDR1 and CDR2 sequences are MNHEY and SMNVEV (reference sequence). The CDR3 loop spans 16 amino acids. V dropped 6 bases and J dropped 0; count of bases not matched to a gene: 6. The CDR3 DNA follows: TGTGCCAGCAGGCACCATAGCGGGGGCTCCTACAATGAGCAGTTCTTC. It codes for CASRHHSGGSYNEQFF.

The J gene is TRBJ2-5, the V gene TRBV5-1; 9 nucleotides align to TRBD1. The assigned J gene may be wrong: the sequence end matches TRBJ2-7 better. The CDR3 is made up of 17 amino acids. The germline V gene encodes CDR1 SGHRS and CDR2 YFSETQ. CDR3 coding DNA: TGCGCCAGCAGCTTGGGGGGAACCGGGACAGGGATGTACGAGCAGTACTTC. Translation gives CASSLGGTGTGMYEQYF.

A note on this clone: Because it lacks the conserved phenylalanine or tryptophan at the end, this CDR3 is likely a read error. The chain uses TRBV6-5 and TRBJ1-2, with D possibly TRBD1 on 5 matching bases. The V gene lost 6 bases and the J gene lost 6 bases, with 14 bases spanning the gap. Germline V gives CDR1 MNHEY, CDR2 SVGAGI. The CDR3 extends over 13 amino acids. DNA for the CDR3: TGTGCCAGCAGAACGGATCGGGGGAATGGCTACACCCTC. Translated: CASRTDRGNGYTL.

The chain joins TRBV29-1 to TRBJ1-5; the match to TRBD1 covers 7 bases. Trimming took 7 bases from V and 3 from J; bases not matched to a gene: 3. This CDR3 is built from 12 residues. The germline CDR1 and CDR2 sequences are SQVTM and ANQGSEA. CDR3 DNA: TGCAGCGCCGGACAGGTCAATCAGCCCCAGCATTTT. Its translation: CSAGQVNQPQHF.

The CDR3 sequence: CASSPGLAGERNEQFF. CDR3 nucleotides: TGTGCCAGCAGTCCAGGACTAGCGGGGGAGAGGAATGAGCAGTTCTTC. The chain couples TRBV27 to TRBJ2-1; 13 nucleotides align to TRBD2. The CDR3 spans 16 residues. Germline values: CDR1 MNHEY, CDR2 SMNVEV (reference sequence). Losses at the gene ends were 5 bases for V and 7 bases for J; bases not matched to a gene: 8.

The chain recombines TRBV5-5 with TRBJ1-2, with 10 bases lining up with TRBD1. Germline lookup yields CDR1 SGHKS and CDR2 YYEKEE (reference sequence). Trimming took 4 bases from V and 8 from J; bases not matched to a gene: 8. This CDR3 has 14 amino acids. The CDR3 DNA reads TGTGCCAGCAGCCCGCCGGGACAGGGGAGGGGCTACACCTTC. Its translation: CASSPPGQGRGYTF.

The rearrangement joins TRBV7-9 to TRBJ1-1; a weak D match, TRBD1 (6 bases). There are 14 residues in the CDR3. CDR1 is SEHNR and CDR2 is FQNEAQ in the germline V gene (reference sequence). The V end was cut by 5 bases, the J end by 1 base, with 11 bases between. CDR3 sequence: CASSPKDRNTEAFF. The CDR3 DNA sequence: TGTGCCAGCAGCCCGAAGGACAGGAACACTGAAGCTTTCTTT. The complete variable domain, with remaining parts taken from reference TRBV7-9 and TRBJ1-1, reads DTGVSQNPRHKITKRGQNVTFRCDPISEHNRLYWYRQTLGQGPEFLTYFQNEAQLEKSRLLSDRFSAERPKGSFSTLEIQRTEQGDSAMYLCASSPKDRNTEAFFGQGTRLTVV.

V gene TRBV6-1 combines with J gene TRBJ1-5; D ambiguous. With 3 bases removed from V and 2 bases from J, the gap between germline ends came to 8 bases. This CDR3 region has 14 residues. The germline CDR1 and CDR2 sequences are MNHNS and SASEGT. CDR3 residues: CASSEEVGNQPQHF. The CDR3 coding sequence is TGTGCCAGCAGTGAGGAGGTGGGCAATCAGCCCCAGCATTTT.

CDR3 amino acids: CASSLMGTSGANVLTF. The CDR3 DNA reads TGCGCCAGCAGCCTAATGGGGACATCTGGGGCCAACGTCCTGACTTTC. V is TRBV4-3 and J is TRBJ2-6, with D possibly TRBD1 on 6 matching bases. This CDR3 is built from 16 residues. Trimming removed 4 bases at V and 1 base at J, with 11 bases between. Looked up from germline, CDR1 is LGHNA and CDR2 is YSLEER.

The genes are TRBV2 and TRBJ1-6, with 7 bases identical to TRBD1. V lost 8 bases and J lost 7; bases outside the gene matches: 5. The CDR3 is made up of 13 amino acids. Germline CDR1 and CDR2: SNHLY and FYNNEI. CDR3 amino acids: CASPRDRNSPLHF. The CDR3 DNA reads TGTGCCAGCCCCCGGGACAGAAATTCACCCCTCCACTTT.

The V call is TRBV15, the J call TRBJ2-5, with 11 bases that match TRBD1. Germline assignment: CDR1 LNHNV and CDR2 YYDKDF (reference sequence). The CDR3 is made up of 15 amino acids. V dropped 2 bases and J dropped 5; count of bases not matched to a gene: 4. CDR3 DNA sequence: TGTGCCACCAGCAGAAGGGGACAGGGGGGGGAGACCCAGTACTTC. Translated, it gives CATSRRGQGGETQYF.

The CDR3 region has the DNA TGTGCCAGCAGCTTCCGTCGAACAGGGAGCTCCTACAATGAGCAGTTCTTC. It yields the protein CASSFRRTGSSYNEQFF. V usage is TRBV5-6 and J usage is TRBJ2-1, with a possible D match to TRBD1 (6 bases). Germline V gives CDR1 SGHDT, CDR2 YYEEEE. This CDR3 has 17 residues. V lost 2 bases, J lost 0 bases, and 15 bases lay in between.

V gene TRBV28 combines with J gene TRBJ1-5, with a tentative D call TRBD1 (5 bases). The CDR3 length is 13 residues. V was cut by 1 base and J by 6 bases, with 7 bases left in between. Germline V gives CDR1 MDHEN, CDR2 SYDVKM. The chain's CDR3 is CASSLLGGQPQHF. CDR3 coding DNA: TGTGCCAGCAGTTTATTGGGGGGTCAGCCCCAGCATTTT.

CDR3 residues: CASSQVPGGGDTQYF. DNA of the CDR3: TGTGCCAGCAGCCAAGTACCAGGGGGAGGAGATACGCAGTATTTT. The chain recombines TRBV14 with TRBJ2-3, with D maybe TRBD1 (7 bases). The V gene's germline CDR1 is SGHDN and CDR2 FVKESK. This CDR3 comprises 15 residues. Trimming cost V 1 base and J 5 bases, with 13 bases left between them. The complete variable domain, with remaining parts taken from reference TRBV14 and TRBJ2-3, reads EAGVTQFPSHSVIEKGQTVTLRCDPISGHDNLYWYRRVMGKEIKFLLHFVKESKQDESGMPNNRFLAERTGGTYSTLKVQPAELEDSGVYFCASSQVPGGGDTQYFGPGTRLTVL.

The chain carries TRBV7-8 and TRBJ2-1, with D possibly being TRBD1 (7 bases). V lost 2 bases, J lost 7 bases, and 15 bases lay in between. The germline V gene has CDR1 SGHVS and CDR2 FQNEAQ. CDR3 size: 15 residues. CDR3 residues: CASSLTTGRLNEQFF. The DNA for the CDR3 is TGTGCCAGCAGCTTAACGACAGGGAGGTTGAATGAGCAGTTCTTC.

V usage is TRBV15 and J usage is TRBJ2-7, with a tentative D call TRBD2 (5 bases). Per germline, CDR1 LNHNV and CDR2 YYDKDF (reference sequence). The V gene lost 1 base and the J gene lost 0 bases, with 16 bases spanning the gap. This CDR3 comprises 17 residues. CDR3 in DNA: TGTGCCACCAGCAGAGGTGCCGGACTTACCGGCTCCTACGAGCAGTACTTC. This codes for CATSRGAGLTGSYEQYF.

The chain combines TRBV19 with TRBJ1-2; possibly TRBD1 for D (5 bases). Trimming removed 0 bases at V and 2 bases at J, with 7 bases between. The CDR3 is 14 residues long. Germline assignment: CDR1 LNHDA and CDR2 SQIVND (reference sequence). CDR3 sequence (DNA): TGTGCCAGTAGTATAGAGGCAGGGAACTATGGCTACACCTTC. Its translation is CASSIEAGNYGYTF.

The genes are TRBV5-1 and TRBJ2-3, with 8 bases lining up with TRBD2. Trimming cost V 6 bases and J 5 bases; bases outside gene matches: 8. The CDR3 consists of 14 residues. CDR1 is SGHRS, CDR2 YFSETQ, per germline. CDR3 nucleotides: TGCGCCAGCACGGGGGCGGGGGGACGAGATACGCAGTATTTT. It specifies CASTGAGGRDTQYF.

The CDR3 nucleotides are TGTGCCAGCAGCTTGGAAAGGACTAGCGAAGAGACCCAGTACTTC. Translation gives CASSLERTSEETQYF. The rearrangement joins TRBV5-4 to TRBJ2-5; TRBD2 aligns across 9 bases. In germline, CDR1 is SGHNT, CDR2 YYREEE (reference sequence). After removal of 0 bases from V and 3 bases from J, the junction contained 3 bases not matched to a gene. There are 15 residues in the CDR3. Complete variable domain (other parts from reference TRBV5-4 and TRBJ2-5): ETGVTQSPTHLIKTRGQQVTLRCSSQSGHNTVSWYQQALGQGPQFIFQYYREEENGRGNFPPRFSGLQFPNYSSELNVNALELDDSALYLCASSLERTSEETQYFGPGTRLLVL.

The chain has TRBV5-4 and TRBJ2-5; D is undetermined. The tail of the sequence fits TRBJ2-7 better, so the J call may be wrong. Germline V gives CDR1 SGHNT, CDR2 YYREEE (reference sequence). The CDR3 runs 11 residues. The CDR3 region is CASSESYEQYF. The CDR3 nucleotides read TGTGCCAGCAGCGAATCCTACGAGCAGTACTTC.

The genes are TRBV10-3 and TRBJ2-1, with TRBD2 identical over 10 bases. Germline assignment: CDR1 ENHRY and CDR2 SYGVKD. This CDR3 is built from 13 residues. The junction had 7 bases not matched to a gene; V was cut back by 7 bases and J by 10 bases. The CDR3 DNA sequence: TGTGCCATCAATCTAGCGGGGGATGGCGAGCAGTTCTTC. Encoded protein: CAINLAGDGEQFF.

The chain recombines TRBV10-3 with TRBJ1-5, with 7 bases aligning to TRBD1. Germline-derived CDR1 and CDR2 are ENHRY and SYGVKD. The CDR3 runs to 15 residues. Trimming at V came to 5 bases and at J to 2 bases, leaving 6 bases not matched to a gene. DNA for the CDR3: TGTGCCATCAGTCAGACCGGGACAGGCAATCAGCCCCAGCATTTT. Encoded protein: CAISQTGTGNQPQHF.

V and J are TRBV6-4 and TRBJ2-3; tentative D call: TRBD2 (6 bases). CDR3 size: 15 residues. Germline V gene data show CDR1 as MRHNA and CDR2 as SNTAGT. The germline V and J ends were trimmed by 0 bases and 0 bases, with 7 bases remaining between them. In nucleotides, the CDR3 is TGTGCCAGCAGTGACTCACGGGGGAGCACAGATACGCAGTATTTT. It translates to CASSDSRGSTDTQYF.

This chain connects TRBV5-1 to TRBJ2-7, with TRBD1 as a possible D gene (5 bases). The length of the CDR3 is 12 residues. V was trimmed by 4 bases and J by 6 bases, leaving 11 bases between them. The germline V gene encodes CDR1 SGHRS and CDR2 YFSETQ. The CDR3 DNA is TGCGCCAGCAGCCCTGACAGTTCCGAGCAGTACTTC. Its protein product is CASSPDSSEQYF.

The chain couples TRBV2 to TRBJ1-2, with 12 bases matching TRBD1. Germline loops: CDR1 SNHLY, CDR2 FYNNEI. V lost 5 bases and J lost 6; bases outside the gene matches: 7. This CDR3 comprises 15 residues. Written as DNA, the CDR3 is TGTGCCAGCAGTTCCCACCGGGACAGGGGGCATGGCTACACCTTC. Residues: CASSSHRDRGHGYTF.